A selection of T cell receptor beta chains follows, all from one sample in a study of blood T cell repertoires in COVID-19. This table comes from immunoSEQ multiplex PCR, and its TCRdb copy is limited to in-frame clones, with some not included. The sample includes approximately 340,000 clones, 65% to 85% seen only once; the top ten take approximately 3%. Input material: peripheral blood. These receptors originate from a young man with active or convalescent COVID-19. Each CDR3 is given with its conserved first and last residue. A D gene is named only where the DNA matches it firmly. Part of the rows lack a size; the others show once, few, many or a class for expanded clones.

TRBV29-1	TRBJ2-6	.	.	CSVDNSGANVLTF	TGCAGCGTTGATAATTCTGGGGCCAACGTCCTGACTTTC
TRBV10-3	TRBJ1-1	.	TRBD1	CAISSGTGGPEGTEAFF	TGTGCCATCAGTTCCGGGACAGGGGGCCCAGAGGGCACTGAAGCTTTCTTT
TRBV18	TRBJ2-5	.	TRBD1	CASSSPDRGRETQYF	TGTGCCAGCTCATCGCCTGACAGGGGGCGAGAGACCCAGTACTTC
TRBV14	TRBJ2-3	.	.	CASSPGSGVGYTQYF	TGTGCCAGCAGCCCCGGCTCCGGGGTGGGGTATACGCAGTATTTT
TRBV19	TRBJ2-7	.	TRBD2	CASSLLAGADEQYF	TGTGCCAGTAGTTTACTAGCGGGAGCGGACGAGCAGTACTTC
TRBV15	TRBJ1-1	.	.	CATSREADPEAFF	TGTGCCACCAGCAGAGAGGCGGATCCCGAAGCTTTCTTT
TRBV4-3	TRBJ1-4	.	TRBD1	CASSQELDRDEKLFF	TGCGCCAGCAGCCAAGAATTGGACAGGGACGAAAAACTGTTTTTT
TRBV15	TRBJ1-6	.	.	CATSRGSQGHSPLHF	TGTGCCACCAGCAGAGGAAGTCAGGGGCATTCACCCCTCCACTTT
TRBV9	TRBJ2-5	.	.	CASSVGGGPMGETQYF	TGTGCCAGCAGCGTAGGGGGGGGGCCGATGGGCGAGACCCAGTACTTC
TRBV7-8	TRBJ2-7	.	.	CASSLITSYEQYF	TGTGCCAGCAGCTTAATAACGAGCTACGAGCAGTACTTC
TRBV5-4	TRBJ1-3	.	.	CASSLSGNTIYF	TGTGCCAGCAGCTTGTCGGGAAACACCATATATTTT
TRBV27	TRBJ1-3	once	.	CASSFEGAEGNTIYF	TGTGCCAGCAGTTTCGAGGGAGCGGAAGGAAACACCATATATTTT
TRBV7-9	TRBJ2-7	few	.	CASSWSYEQYF	TGTGCCAGCAGCTGGAGTTACGAGCAGTACTTC
TRBV20-1	TRBJ1-2	.	.	CSAEDYGYTF	TGCAGTGCCGAGGATTATGGCTACACCTTC
TRBV6-6	TRBJ2-7	.	TRBD2	CASSRGTSGSPWYEQYF	TGTGCCAGCAGTCGCGGGACCAGCGGGAGTCCGTGGTACGAGCAGTACTTC
TRBV28	TRBJ1-1	.	.	CASTPVMNTEAFF	TGTGCCAGCACTCCTGTTATGAACACTGAAGCTTTCTTT
TRBV27	TRBJ1-2	.	.	CASRLSTGGYGYTF	TGTGCCAGCAGACTATCGACAGGAGGCTATGGCTACACCTTC
TRBV5-6	TRBJ2-7	.	TRBD1	CASSPLDRADPLYEQYF	TGTGCCAGCAGCCCCCTGGACAGGGCGGACCCGCTATACGAGCAGTACTTC
TRBV3-1/TRBV3-2	TRBJ2-2	.	.	CASSQVPSTGELFF	TGTGCCAGCAGCCAAGTTCCCTCCACCGGGGAGCTGTTTTTT
TRBV5-1	TRBJ1-4	.	.	CASSLVGTLDEKLFF	TGCGCCAGCAGCTTGGTGGGGACACTAGATGAAAAACTGTTTTTT
TRBV3-1/TRBV3-2	TRBJ1-2	.	.	CASSSQGAGDGYTF	TGTGCCAGCAGCTCCCAAGGGGCAGGTGACGGCTACACCTTC
TRBV14	TRBJ2-1	few	.	CASSYTFTQGSEYNEQFF	TGTGCCAGCAGCTACACTTTTACACAGGGATCCGAGTACAATGAGCAGTTCTTC
TRBV7-6	TRBJ1-5	.	.	CASSPNYRGRQPQHF	TGTGCCAGCAGCCCAAACTACCGGGGTCGGCAGCCCCAGCATTTT
TRBV10-3	TRBJ2-1	.	.	CAISESEEKQFF	TGTGCCATCAGTGAGTCCGAGGAGAAGCAGTTCTTC
TRBV30	TRBJ2-7	once	.	CAWSVSGGYEQYF	TGTGCCTGGAGTGTAAGCGGAGGCTACGAGCAGTACTTC
TRBV9	TRBJ1-4	.	TRBD1	CASSVGQGLPNEKLFF	TGTGCCAGCAGCGTGGGACAGGGACTCCCTAATGAAAAACTGTTTTTT
TRBV3-1/TRBV3-2	TRBJ1-6	once	.	CASSQEIGDSYNSPLHF	TGTGCCAGCAGCCAAGAGATAGGGGACTCCTATAATTCACCCCTCCACTTT
TRBV7-2	TRBJ1-2	.	TRBD1	CASSLGYRGQYGYTF	TGTGCCAGCAGCTTAGGGTACAGGGGGCAATATGGCTACACCTTC
TRBV5-4	TRBJ1-2	.	.	CASSLARGDNYGYTF	TGTGCCAGCAGCTTGGCACGGGGGGACAACTATGGCTACACCTTC
TRBV6-5	TRBJ1-5	few	.	CASSNRNNQPQHF	TGTGCCAGCAGTAACAGGAACAATCAGCCCCAGCATTTT
TRBV19	TRBJ2-2	.	.	CASSITGTMPGELFF	TGTGCCAGTAGTATAACCGGGACAATGCCCGGGGAGCTGTTTTTT
TRBV7-9	TRBJ2-7	.	TRBD2	CASSSSGRGAGGSSYEQYF	TGTGCCAGCAGCTCCTCCGGCCGAGGAGCGGGAGGCTCCTCCTACGAGCAGTACTTC
TRBV6-2/TRBV6-3	TRBJ1-5	once	.	CASSYEGSGKPQHF	TGTGCCAGCAGTTACGAGGGTTCCGGAAAGCCCCAGCATTTT
TRBV7-3	TRBJ2-3	.	TRBD2	CASSPGLASTDTQYF	TGTGCCAGCAGCCCGGGACTAGCGTCCACAGATACGCAGTATTTT
TRBV18	TRBJ2-1	.	.	CASSPSLGGLEQFF	TGTGCCAGCTCACCCAGTTTAGGGGGATTAGAGCAGTTCTTC
TRBV7-9	TRBJ1-5	.	.	CASSLGGLNQPQHF	TGTGCCAGCAGCTTAGGGGGCCTCAATCAGCCCCAGCATTTT
TRBV4-1	TRBJ2-7	.	.	CASSQFLGLISSYEQYF	TGCGCCAGCAGCCAGTTTCTTGGACTGATCAGCTCCTACGAGCAGTACTTC
TRBV25-1	TRBJ2-1	.	TRBD1	CASSDPGQVTYNEQFF	TGTGCCAGCAGTGACCCAGGACAGGTGACGTACAATGAGCAGTTCTTC
TRBV4-2	TRBJ2-1	.	.	CASSQVPLGGQFF	TGTGCCAGCAGCCAAGTTCCTTTAGGGGGGCAGTTCTTC
TRBV30	TRBJ1-3	.	.	CAWSRQSGNTIYF	TGTGCCTGGTCCAGACAATCTGGAAACACCATATATTTT
TRBV5-1	TRBJ2-3	.	TRBD1	CASSLQGEVDTQYF	TGCGCCAGCAGCTTACAGGGGGAGGTAGATACGCAGTATTTT
TRBV24-1	TRBJ2-5	.	TRBD1	CATSDPGQVQETQYF	TGTGCCACCAGTGATCCCGGACAGGTCCAAGAGACCCAGTACTTC
TRBV29-1	TRBJ2-3	.	TRBD2	CSVTSGGSTDTQYF	TGCAGCGTTACTAGCGGGGGGTCCACAGATACGCAGTATTTT